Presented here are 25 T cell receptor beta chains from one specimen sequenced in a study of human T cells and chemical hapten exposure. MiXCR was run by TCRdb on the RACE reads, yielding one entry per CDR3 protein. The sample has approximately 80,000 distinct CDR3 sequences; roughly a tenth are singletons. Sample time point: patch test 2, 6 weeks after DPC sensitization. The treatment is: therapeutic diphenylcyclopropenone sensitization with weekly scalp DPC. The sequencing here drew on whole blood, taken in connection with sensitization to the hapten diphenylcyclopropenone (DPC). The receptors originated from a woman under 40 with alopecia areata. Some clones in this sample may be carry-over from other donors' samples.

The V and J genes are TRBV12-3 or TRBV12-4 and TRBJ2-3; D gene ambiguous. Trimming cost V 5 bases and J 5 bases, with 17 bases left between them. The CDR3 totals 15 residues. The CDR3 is CASSADPPRGDTQYF. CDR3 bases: TGTGCCAGCAGTGCAGATCCACCCCGAGGAGATACGCAGTATTTT.

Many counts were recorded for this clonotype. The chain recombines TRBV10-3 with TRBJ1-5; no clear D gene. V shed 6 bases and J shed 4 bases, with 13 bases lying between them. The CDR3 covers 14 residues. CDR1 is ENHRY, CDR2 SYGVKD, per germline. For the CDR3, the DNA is TGTGCCATCAGCCGCGGACTGACTAATCAGCCCCAGCATTTT. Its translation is CAISRGLTNQPQHF.

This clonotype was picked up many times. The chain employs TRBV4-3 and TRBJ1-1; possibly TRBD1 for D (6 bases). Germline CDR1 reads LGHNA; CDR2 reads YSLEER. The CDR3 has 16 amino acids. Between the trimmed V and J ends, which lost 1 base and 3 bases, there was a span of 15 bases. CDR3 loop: CASSQVVGGWDTEAFF. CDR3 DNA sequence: TGCGCCAGCAGCCAAGTTGTTGGGGGCTGGGACACTGAAGCTTTCTTT.

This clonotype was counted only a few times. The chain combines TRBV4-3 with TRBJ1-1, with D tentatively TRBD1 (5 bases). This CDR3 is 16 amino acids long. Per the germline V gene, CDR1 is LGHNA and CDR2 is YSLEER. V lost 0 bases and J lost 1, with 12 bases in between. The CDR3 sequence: CASSQEARQRNTEAFF. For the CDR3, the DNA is TGCGCCAGCAGCCAAGAAGCCCGACAGCGGAACACTGAAGCTTTCTTT.

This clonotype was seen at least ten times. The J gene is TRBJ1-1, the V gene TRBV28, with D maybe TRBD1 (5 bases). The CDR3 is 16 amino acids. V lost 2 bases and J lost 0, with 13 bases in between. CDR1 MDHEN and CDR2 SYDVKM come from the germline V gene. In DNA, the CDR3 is TGTGCCAGCAGTTTAAGGATTGGGACGGTGAACACTGAAGCTTTCTTT. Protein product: CASSLRIGTVNTEAFF.

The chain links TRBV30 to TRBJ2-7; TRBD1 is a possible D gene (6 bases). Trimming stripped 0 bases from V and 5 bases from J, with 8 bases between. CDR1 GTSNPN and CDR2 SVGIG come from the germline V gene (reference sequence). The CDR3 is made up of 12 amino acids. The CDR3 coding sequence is TGTGCCTGGAGTGTATGGGGGCACGAGCAGTACTTC. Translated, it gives CAWSVWGHEQYF.

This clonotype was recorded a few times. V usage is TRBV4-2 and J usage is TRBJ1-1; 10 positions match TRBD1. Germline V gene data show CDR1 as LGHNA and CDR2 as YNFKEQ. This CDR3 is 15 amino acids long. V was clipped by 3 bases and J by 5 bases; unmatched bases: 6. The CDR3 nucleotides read TGTGCCAGCAGCCATGCCGGACAGGGGGGGACTGAAGCTTTCTTT. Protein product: CASSHAGQGGTEAFF.

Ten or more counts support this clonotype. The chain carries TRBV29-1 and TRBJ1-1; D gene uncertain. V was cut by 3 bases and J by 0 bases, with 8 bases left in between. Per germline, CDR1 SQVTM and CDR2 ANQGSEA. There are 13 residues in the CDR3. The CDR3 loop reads CSVDGQMNTEAFF. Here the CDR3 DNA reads TGCAGCGTTGATGGTCAGATGAACACTGAAGCTTTCTTT.

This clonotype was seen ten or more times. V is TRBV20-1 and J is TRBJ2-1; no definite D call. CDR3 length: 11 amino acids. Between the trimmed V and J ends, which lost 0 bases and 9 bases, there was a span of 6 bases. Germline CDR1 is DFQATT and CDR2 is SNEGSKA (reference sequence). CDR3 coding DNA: TGCAGTGCTAGAGAAGAAGGTGAGCAGTTCTTC. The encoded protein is CSAREEGEQFF.

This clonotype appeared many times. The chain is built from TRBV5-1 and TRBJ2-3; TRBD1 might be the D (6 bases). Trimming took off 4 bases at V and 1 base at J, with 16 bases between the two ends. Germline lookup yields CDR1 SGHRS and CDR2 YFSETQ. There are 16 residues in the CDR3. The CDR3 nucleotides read TGCGCCAGCAGCCTTCCCCGGGACATACGCACAGATACGCAGTATTTT. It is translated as CASSLPRDIRTDTQYF.

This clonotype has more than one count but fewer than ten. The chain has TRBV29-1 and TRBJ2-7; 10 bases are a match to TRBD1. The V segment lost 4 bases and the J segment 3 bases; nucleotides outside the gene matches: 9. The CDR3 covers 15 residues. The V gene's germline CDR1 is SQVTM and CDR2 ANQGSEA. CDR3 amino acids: CSVVRQGTGDYEQYF. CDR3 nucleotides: TGCAGCGTTGTACGGCAAGGGACAGGGGACTACGAGCAGTACTTC.

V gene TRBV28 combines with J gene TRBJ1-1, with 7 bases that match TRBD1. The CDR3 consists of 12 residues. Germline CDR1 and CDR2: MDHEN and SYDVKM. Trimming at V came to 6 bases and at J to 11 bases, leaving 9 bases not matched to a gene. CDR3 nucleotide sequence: TGTGCCAGCAGGCCCGGACAGGATGGGGCTTTCTTT. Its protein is CASRPGQDGAFF.

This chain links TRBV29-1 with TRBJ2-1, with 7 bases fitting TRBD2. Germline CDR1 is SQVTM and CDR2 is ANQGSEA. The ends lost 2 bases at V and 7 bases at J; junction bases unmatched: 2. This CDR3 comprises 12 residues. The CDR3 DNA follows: TGCAGCGTTGAACGCGGGAGTAATGAGCAGTTCTTC. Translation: CSVERGSNEQFF.

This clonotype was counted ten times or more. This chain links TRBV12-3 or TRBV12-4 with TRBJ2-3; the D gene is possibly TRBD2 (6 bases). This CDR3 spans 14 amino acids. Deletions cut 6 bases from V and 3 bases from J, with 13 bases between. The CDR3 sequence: CASSHGSSTDTQYF. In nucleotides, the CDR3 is TGTGCCAGCAGCCACGGGAGTAGTACAGATACGCAGTATTTT.

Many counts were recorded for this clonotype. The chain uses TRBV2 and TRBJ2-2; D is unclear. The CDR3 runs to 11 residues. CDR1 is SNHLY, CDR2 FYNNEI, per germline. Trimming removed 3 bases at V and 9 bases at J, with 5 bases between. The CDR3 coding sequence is TGTGCCAGCAGTGAGGCCCGGGAGCTGTTTTTT. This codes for CASSEARELFF. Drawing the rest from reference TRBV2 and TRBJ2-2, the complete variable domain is EPEVTQTPSHQVTQMGQEVILRCVPISNHLYFYWYRQILGQKVEFLVSFYNNEISEKSEIFDDQFSVERPDGSNFTLKIRSTKLEDSAMYFCASSEARELFFGEGSRLTVL.

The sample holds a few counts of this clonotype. The CDR3 region has the DNA TGCAGCGTTGGCGGACAGGGGTCAATGAACACTGAAGCTTTCTTT. Its protein is CSVGGQGSMNTEAFF. The chain couples TRBV29-1 to TRBJ1-1; 9 bases are shared with TRBD1. V shed 4 bases and J 0 bases; nucleotides not matched to a gene: 6. This CDR3 is 15 amino acids long. CDR1 and CDR2 from the germline V gene are SQVTM and ANQGSEA.

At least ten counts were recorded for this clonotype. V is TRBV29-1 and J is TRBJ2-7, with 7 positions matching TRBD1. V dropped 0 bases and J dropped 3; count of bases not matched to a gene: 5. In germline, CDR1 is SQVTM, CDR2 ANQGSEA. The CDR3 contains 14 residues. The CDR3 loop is CSVEERQGNYEQYF. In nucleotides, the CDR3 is TGCAGCGTTGAAGAACGACAGGGAAACTACGAGCAGTACTTC.

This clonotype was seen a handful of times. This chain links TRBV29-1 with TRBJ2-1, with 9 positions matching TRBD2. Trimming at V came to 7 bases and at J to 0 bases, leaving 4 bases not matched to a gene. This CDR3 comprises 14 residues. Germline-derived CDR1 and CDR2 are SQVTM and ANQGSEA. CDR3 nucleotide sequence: TGCAGCGCGGATAGCGGGAGCTCCTACAATGAGCAGTTCTTC. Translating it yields CSADSGSSYNEQFF.

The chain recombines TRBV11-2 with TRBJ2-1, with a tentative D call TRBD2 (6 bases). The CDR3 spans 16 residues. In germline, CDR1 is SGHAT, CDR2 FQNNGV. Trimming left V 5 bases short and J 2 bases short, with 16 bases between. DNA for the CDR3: TGTGCCAGCAGCCCTAAAGCCCGCGGGGCCTACAATGAGCAGTTCTTC. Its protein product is CASSPKARGAYNEQFF.

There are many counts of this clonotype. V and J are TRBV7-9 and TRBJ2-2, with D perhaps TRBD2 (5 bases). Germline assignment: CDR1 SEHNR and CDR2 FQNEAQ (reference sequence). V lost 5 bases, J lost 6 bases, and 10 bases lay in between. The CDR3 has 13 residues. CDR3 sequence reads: CASSILASGELFF. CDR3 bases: TGTGCCAGCAGCATTCTAGCTTCCGGGGAGCTGTTTTTT.

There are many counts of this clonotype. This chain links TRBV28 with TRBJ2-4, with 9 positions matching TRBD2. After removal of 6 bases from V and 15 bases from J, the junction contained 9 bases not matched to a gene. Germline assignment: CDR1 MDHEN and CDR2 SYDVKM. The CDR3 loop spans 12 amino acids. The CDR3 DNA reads TGTGCCAGCAGGGAGCGGGGGGCCAGAGTGTACTTC. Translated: CASRERGARVYF.

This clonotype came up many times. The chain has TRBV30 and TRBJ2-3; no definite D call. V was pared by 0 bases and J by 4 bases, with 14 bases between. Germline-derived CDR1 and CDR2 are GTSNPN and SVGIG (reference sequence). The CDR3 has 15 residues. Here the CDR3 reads CAWSVPPASADTQYF. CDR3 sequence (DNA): TGTGCCTGGAGTGTACCCCCGGCTAGTGCAGATACGCAGTATTTT.

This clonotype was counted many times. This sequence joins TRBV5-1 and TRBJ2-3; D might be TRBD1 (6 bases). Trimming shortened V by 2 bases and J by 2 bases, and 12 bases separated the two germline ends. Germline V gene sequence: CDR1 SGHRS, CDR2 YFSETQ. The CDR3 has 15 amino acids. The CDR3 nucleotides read TGCGCCAGCAGCTTTGACAGGCCAGACACAGATACGCAGTATTTT. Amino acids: CASSFDRPDTDTQYF.

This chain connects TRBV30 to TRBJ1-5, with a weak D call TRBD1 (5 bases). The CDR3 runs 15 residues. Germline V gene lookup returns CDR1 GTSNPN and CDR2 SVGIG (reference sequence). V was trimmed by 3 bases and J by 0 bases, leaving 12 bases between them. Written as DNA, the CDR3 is TGTGCCTGGAGGGGACGGGGTGTTAGCAATCAGCCCCAGCATTTT. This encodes CAWRGRGVSNQPQHF.

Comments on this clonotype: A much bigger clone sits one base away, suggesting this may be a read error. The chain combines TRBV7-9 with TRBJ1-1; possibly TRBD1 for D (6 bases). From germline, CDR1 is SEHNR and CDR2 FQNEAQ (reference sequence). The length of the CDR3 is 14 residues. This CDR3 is CASSIAGAATEAFF. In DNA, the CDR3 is TGTGCCAGCAGCATAGCGGGGGCCGCCACTGAAGCTTTCTTT.